The 9 T cell receptor beta chains listed next were all sequenced from one sample in a study of T-cell memory formation after mild COVID-19. TCRdb analysed the 5' RACE reads with MiXCR anew, one entry per CDR3 protein. This table has some 69,000 distinct CDR3 sequences, 16% appearing once. What was sequenced was PBMCs or a T cell subset sorted from them (not recorded which). These receptors came from an adult woman who had mild COVID-19 (a few samples of this study predate the infection). Cell type and time point are not known.

This clonotype turned up a few times. The rearrangement joins TRBV4-1 to TRBJ2-3; no clear D gene. With 4 bases removed from V and 2 bases from J, the gap between germline ends came to 10 bases. The CDR3 extends over 14 amino acids. Germline V gene lookup returns CDR1 MGHRA and CDR2 YSYEKL. CDR3 region: CASSRYLNTDTQYF. The CDR3 region has the DNA TGCGCCAGCAGCCGGTACCTCAACACAGATACGCAGTATTTT.

This clonotype was counted a few times. The chain is built from TRBV7-9 and TRBJ1-1; D is perhaps TRBD1 (5 bases). The CDR3 runs 15 residues. In germline, CDR1 is SEHNR, CDR2 FQNEAQ (reference sequence). V lost 5 bases, J lost 4 bases, and 17 bases lay in between. This CDR3 reads CASSPPVGAITEAFF. In DNA, the CDR3 is TGTGCCAGCAGCCCCCCGGTCGGGGCTATCACTGAAGCTTTCTTT.

This clonotype has only a few counts. The chain combines TRBV7-8 with TRBJ2-1; 7 nucleotides line up with TRBD2. The germline gives CDR1 SGHVS, CDR2 FQNEAQ. This CDR3 region has 16 residues. The V and J ends lost 3 bases and 7 bases, in that order; junction bases with no gene match: 12. CDR3 sequence: CASSFVSGGGRNEQFF. The CDR3 DNA reads TGTGCCAGCAGCTTTGTGTCGGGAGGAGGTAGAAATGAGCAGTTCTTC.

This clonotype has only a few counts. The chain couples TRBV13 to TRBJ1-2; D is ambiguous. From germline, CDR1 is PRHDT and CDR2 FYEKMQ (reference sequence). Trimming shortened V by 1 base and J by 5 bases, and 14 bases separated the two germline ends. This CDR3 comprises 15 residues. The CDR3 DNA reads as TGTGCCAGCAGCTTAGCGGGCCAGCTGGGGTATGGCTACACCTTC. Amino acids: CASSLAGQLGYGYTF.

This clonotype occurred a few times. The J gene is TRBJ2-1, the V gene TRBV9; 10 bases are shared with TRBD2. Germline loops: CDR1 SGDLS, CDR2 YYNGEE. V lost 3 bases and J lost 3; bases outside the gene matches: 6. This CDR3 region has 16 residues. The CDR3 region has the DNA TGTGCCAGCAGCGCCCGAACTAGCGGGGACTACAATGAGCAGTTCTTC. Amino acids: CASSARTSGDYNEQFF. The full variable domain, with the rest looked up from reference TRBV9 and TRBJ2-1, is DSGVTQTPKHLITATGQRVTLRCSPRSGDLSVYWYQQSLDQGLQFLIQYYNGEERAKGNILERFSAQQFPDLHSELNLSSLELGDSALYFCASSARTSGDYNEQFFGPGTRLTVL.

This clonotype was picked up a small number of times. J is TRBJ2-5 and V is TRBV30; D is uncertain. The ends were cut back, 4 bases at V and 5 bases at J, with 8 bases in the middle. The CDR3 length is 11 residues. Germline CDR1 and CDR2: GTSNPN and SVGIG (reference sequence). The CDR3 region is CAWISVETQYF. The CDR3 nucleotides are TGTGCCTGGATAAGTGTGGAGACCCAGTACTTC.

The V and J genes are TRBV11-1 and TRBJ2-1; the match to TRBD2 covers 14 bases. The CDR3 is 19 residues long. V shed 5 bases and J 3 bases; nucleotides not matched to a gene: 12. Germline V gives CDR1 SGHAT, CDR2 FQDESV (reference sequence). The CDR3 sequence is CASSPTPGTSGGVYNEQFF. CDR3 coding DNA: TGTGCCAGCAGCCCGACCCCTGGGACTAGCGGGGGAGTCTACAATGAGCAGTTCTTC.

The J gene is TRBJ2-3, the V gene TRBV14, with D possibly TRBD1 on 5 matching bases. The ends were cut back, 0 bases at V and 6 bases at J, with 19 bases in the middle. CDR1 is SGHDN and CDR2 is FVKESK in the germline V gene. The CDR3 sequence is 17 residues long. The CDR3 spells CASSQDLISRQKDTQYF. In nucleotides, the CDR3 is TGTGCCAGCAGCCAAGATTTGATATCTAGACAGAAGGATACGCAGTATTTT.

This clonotype came up a few times. The chain couples TRBV7-2 to TRBJ2-5; perhaps TRBD2 as D (6 bases). From germline, CDR1 is SGHTA and CDR2 FQGNSA. The CDR3 has 14 amino acids. V shed 1 base and J shed 1 base, with 7 bases lying between them. The CDR3 DNA sequence: TGTGCCAGCAGCTTAGGGCGGGGCCAAGAGACCCAGTACTTC. Its translation: CASSLGRGQETQYF. Full variable domain (rest looked up from reference TRBV7-2 and TRBJ2-5): GAGVSQSPSNKVTEKGKDVELRCDPISGHTALYWYRQSLGQGLEFLIYFQGNSAPDKSGLPSDRFSAERTGGSVSTLTIQRTQQEDSAVYLCASSLGRGQETQYFGPGTRLLVL.